This TCR beta chain was identified during a study of blood T cells in healthy people across ages (dated by TCRdb to between 2015 and 2016). Some background on the complete study: Template switching captured roughly one uniquely barcoded TCR beta cDNA molecule per two T cells in model experiments. To avoid experimental bias, donors of different ages were randomly spread across the sequencing lanes. Four age groups were formed from the donors: young (average 16 years), middle-aged (just under 40), aged (approximately 60) and long-lived (approximately 80). To track age-related changes in TCR beta repertoire diversity, the study relied on deep sequencing normalized with unique cDNA molecular identifiers. The study analyzed two additional independent replicas of 1 million unique cDNA reads from the same blood draw for two donors, one aged 18 to 29 and one aged 80 or older. Summary of the overall study and its limitations: Observed TCR beta diversity per million T cells fell roughly linearly with age, and a significant reduction was already apparent by age roughly 40. Because the CMV infection status of the donors was unknown, age-related changes in expanded clonotypes may potentially have been confounded. The percentage of naive T cells measured by flow cytometry correlated strongly with observed TCR beta diversity. The long-lived group showed more naive CD4+ T cells, fewer expanded clones and increased TCR diversity than the aged group, suggesting age selection. Since profiling was done on bulk unsorted PBMCs, naive and antigen-experienced compartments could not be conclusively compared. Estimates of total diversity based on one million sequenced T cells were considered lower bounds and underestimates.

The CDR3, cysteine through phenylalanine, is 14 amino acids long. Just CDR3 DNA is preserved here, 42 bases in frame from base 1. A distance of 10 bases separates the germline ends of V and J, which lose 4 bases and 2 bases respectively. CDR1 and CDR2 are drawn from the germline V gene (reference sequence): SGHNT, YYREEE. This clonotype turned up a few times. The clone's antigen remains unknown. No much larger clonotype is one base removed from it; base qualities were not supplied. The library came from 5' RACE. Sequencing was performed on an Illumina HiSeq 2500. A second roughly 7 to 12 cycle PCR used a sample-barcoded 5' primer and a J-beta primer mix. A template-switch 5' adaptor carrying 12 random nucleotides introduced a unique molecular identifier onto each TCR beta cDNA molecule. At least 2.5 million CDR3-containing paired-end reads were obtained from each sample. First-strand cDNA synthesis was performed from all RNA using the Mint cDNA synthesis kit, with priming by a TRBC-specific oligonucleotide. All cDNA was treated with uracil-DNA glycosylase and then went through a first 18-cycle PCR with the universal primers M1SS and BC2_uni_R. In the authors' own workflow: For normalization, 1 million high-quality reads, each with a distinct molecular identifier, were randomly selected from each sample. Reads with shared molecular identifiers were discarded instead of being binned into consensus sequences. MiTCR, run with a Q25 quality threshold and the strictest error-elimination algorithm, handled CDR3 identification, clonotype clustering and error correction. A nonparametric unseen species model with Euler transformation was used to estimate a lower bound on total TCR beta diversity. TCRdb trimmed the raw reads at Q25, called clones with MiXCR and kept productive beta chains. Merged by CDR3 protein, the rows form single entries marked with the most common genes and DNA. It is TCRdb's table, rather than the study itself, that gives the V and J calls and clone size. The sample contains roughly 700,000 distinct CDR3 sequences, around 45% of them found a single time. The top ten clonotypes cover about 32% of the sample.

Systemically healthy Caucasian individuals from Russia, roughly 40 in total and aged about 6 to 100 years, were included as donors. Approximately 10 milliliters of peripheral blood were collected from each donor into EDTA-treated Vacutainer tubes. Ficoll-Paque density-gradient centrifugation was used to isolate PBMCs, with at least 7 million per sample. Trizol reagent was used to extract total RNA from the PBMCs, yielding at least 6 micrograms per sample. The percentages of naive CD45RAhigh/CD27high T cells were determined by flow cytometry on a PBMC aliquot from every donor. The chain couples TRBV5-4 to TRBJ2-4; matching of 6 bases hints at TRBD2 as the D gene. The sequence was collected from a woman between 55 and 75 years old in good health. Sequenced: blood. For the CDR3, the sequence is CASSAGGPKNIQYF. The DNA sequence follows: TGTGCCAGCAGCGCCGGGGGACCCAAAAACATTCAGTACTTC.